The clone carrying this TCR beta chain was detected a few times. The antigen is not known. The CDR3 has 13 amino acids. The germline CDR1 and CDR2 sequences are KGHSY and FQNENV. The V gene lost 0 bases and the J gene lost 8 bases, with 5 bases spanning the gap. The entry originates in a study of blood T cells in healthy people across ages. Sample-barcoded 5' priming and a J-beta primer mix drove a second PCR of about 6 to 12 cycles. TCRdb passed the 5' RACE reads through MiXCR, listing each CDR3 protein once. Of 700,000 or so distinct CDR3 sequences in the sample, around 43% were seen once. Regarding the study as a whole: It was not possible, with unsorted PBMCs, to conclusively compare naive and antigen-experienced cells. Measured against age, TCR beta diversity per million T cells decreased in a roughly linear manner.

The sample comprised blood. The origin of this receptor is a man older than 75 in good health. V and J are TRBV16 and TRBJ1-6; D gene uncertain. In DNA form, the CDR3 reads TGTGCCAGCAGCCAATCGAGTCATTCACCCCTCCACTTT. It yields the protein CASSQSSHSPLHF.